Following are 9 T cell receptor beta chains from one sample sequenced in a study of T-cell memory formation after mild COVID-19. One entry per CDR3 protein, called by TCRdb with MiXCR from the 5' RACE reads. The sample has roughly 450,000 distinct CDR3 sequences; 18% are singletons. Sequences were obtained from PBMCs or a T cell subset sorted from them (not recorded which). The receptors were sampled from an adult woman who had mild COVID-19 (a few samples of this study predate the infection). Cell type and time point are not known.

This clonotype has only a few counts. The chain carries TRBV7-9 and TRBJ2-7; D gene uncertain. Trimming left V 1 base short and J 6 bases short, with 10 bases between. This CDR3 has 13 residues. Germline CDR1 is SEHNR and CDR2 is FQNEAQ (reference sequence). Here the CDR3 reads CASSLVRDPEQYF. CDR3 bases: TGTGCCAGCAGCTTAGTCCGAGATCCCGAGCAGTACTTC. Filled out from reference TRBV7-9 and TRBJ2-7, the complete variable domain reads DTGVSQNPRHKITKRGQNVTFRCDPISEHNRLYWYRQTLGQGPEFLTYFQNEAQLEKSRLLSDRFSAERPKGSFSTLEIQRTEQGDSAMYLCASSLVRDPEQYFGPGTRLTVT.

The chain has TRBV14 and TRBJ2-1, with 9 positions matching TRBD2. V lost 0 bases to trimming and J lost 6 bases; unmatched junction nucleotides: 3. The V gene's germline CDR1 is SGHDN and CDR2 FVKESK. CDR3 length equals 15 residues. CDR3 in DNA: TGTGCCAGCAGCCAAGAGCGGGGGGGCAGCAATGAGCAGTTCTTC. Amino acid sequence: CASSQERGGSNEQFF.

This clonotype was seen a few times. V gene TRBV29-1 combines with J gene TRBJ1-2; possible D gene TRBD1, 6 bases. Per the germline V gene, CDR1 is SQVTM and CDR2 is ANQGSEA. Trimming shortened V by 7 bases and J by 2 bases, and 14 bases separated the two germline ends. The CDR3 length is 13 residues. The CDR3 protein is CSATGHSNYGYTF. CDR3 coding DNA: TGCAGCGCTACGGGACACTCCAACTATGGCTACACCTTC.

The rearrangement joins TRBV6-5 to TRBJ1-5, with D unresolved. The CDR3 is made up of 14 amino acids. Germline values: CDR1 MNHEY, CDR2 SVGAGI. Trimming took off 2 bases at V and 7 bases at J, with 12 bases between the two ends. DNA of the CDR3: TGTGCCAGCAGTTACGGACCTCCACCCCAGCCCCAGCATTTT. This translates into CASSYGPPPQPQHF.

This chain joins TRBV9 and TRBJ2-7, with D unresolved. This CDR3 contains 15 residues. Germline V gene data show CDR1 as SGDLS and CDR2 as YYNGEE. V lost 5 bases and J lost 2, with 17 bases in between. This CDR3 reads CASSESTTDAYEQYF. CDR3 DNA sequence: TGTGCCAGCAGTGAAAGTACCACGGACGCCTACGAGCAGTACTTC.

The DNA of the CDR3 is TGCAGCGGAGAGGCCACCGGGGAGCTGTTTTTT. It encodes CSGEATGELFF. The chain combines TRBV29-1 with TRBJ2-2; D unclear. In germline, CDR1 is SQVTM, CDR2 ANQGSEA. V was pared by 7 bases and J by 4 bases, with 7 bases between. The CDR3 extends over 11 amino acids.

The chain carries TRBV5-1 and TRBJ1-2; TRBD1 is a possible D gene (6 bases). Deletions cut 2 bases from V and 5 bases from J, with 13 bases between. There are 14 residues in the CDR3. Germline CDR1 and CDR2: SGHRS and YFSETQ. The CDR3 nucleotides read TGCGCCAGCAGCTTCCCGGACAGCATGTATGGCTACACCTTC. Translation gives CASSFPDSMYGYTF. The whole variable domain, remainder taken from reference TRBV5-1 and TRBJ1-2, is KAGVTQTPRYLIKTRGQQVTLSCSPISGHRSVSWYQQTPGQGLQFLFEYFSETQRNKGNFPGRFSGRQFSNSRSEMNVSTLELGDSALYLCASSFPDSMYGYTFGSGTRLTVV.

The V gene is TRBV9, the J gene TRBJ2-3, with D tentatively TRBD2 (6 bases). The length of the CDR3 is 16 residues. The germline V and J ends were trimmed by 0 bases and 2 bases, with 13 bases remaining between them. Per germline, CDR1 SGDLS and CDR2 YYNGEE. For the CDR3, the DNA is TGTGCCAGCAGCGTAGGCGGGACCGGTTACACAGATACGCAGTATTTT. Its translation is CASSVGGTGYTDTQYF.

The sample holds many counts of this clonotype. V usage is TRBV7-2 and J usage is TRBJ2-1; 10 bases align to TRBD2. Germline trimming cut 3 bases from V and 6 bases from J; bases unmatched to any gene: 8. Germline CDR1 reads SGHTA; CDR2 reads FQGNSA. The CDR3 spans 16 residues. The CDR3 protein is CASSLGRSSGSNEQFF. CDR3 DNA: TGTGCCAGCAGCTTGGGCCGGTCTAGCGGGAGCAATGAGCAGTTCTTC.